A selection of T cell receptor beta chains follows, all from one sample in a study of neurological immune-mediated disorders. Using its own MiXCR run on the 5' RACE reads, TCRdb lists one record per CDR3 protein. The table lists about 80,000 distinct CDR3 sequences, 4% to 6% of them singletons. Sequencing used PBMCs. These receptors came from a woman aged 25 to 39 with multiple sclerosis. CDR3s include the opening cysteine and the closing phenylalanine or tryptophan. The order of the fields is J gene, V gene, clone size, D gene, CDR3 length, CDR3 protein, CDR3 DNA. D genes are given only for firm matches. Clone size is given for some rows only: seen once, a few or many times, or a class if the clone is expanded.

>TRBJ2-1|TRBV6-1|many|TRBD2|14
CASSELGGRAEQFF
TGTGCCAGCAGTGAACTGGGTGGGAGGGCGGAGCAGTTCTTC
>TRBJ1-1|TRBV29-1|-|-|10
CSVQSTEAFF
TGCAGCGTCCAAAGTACTGAAGCTTTCTTT
>TRBJ2-4|TRBV7-9|-|-|16
CASSLPAGTGKNIQYF
TGTGCCAGCAGCTTACCAGCCGGTACAGGGAAAAACATTCAGTACTTC
>TRBJ1-1|TRBV12-3/TRBV12-4|many|-|13
CASSINRNTEAFF
TGTGCCAGCAGTATAAACAGGAACACTGAAGCTTTCTTT
>TRBJ2-7|TRBV12-3/TRBV12-4|many|-|13
CASRPQNSYEQYF
TGTGCCAGCAGACCTCAAAACTCCTACGAGCAGTACTTC
>TRBJ2-1|TRBV5-1|many|-|12
CASSPSGNEQFF
TGCGCCAGCAGCCCCAGCGGCAATGAGCAGTTCTTC
>TRBJ2-5|TRBV10-2|many|-|11
CASSAEETQYF
TGCGCCAGCAGTGCAGAGGAGACCCAGTACTTC
>TRBJ2-3|TRBV20-1|-|-|11
CSARLGDTQYF
TGCAGTGCTAGATTGGGTGATACGCAGTATTTT
>TRBJ1-1|TRBV2|-|-|13
CASREGHTTEAFF
TGTGCCAGCAGGGAGGGACATACCACTGAAGCTTTCTTT
>TRBJ2-5|TRBV11-2|many|-|15
CASSLEWTPRETQYF
TGTGCCAGCAGCTTAGAGTGGACCCCCCGGGAGACCCAGTACTTC
>TRBJ2-3|TRBV29-1|many|-|14
CSVSGPLKVDTQYF
TGCAGCGTTTCTGGCCCCCTCAAGGTAGATACGCAGTATTTT
>TRBJ1-1|TRBV7-9|many|-|15
CASSYNPGFGTEAFF
TGTGCCAGCAGCTACAATCCAGGGTTTGGCACTGAAGCTTTCTTT
>TRBJ2-7|TRBV20-1|-|-|13
CSAAGLSSYEQYF
TGCAGTGCTGCAGGGTTGAGCTCCTACGAGCAGTACTTC
>TRBJ2-3|TRBV15|many|TRBD2|16
CATSREDGGAMYTQYF
TGTGCCACCAGCAGAGAGGACGGGGGGGCCATGTATACGCAGTATTTT
>TRBJ1-1|TRBV6-2/TRBV6-3|few|TRBD1|16
CASSLGQGNMYTEAFF
TGTGCCAGCAGCCTTGGACAGGGTAACATGTACACTGAAGCTTTCTTT
>TRBJ2-7|TRBV20-1|many|-|15
CSASGIGKSSYEQYF
TGCAGTGCTAGCGGAATAGGGAAAAGCTCCTACGAGCAGTACTTC
>TRBJ1-2|TRBV27|-|TRBD1|14
CASSERGLLDGYTF
TGTGCCAGCAGCGAGAGGGGGCTGCTGGATGGCTACACCTTC
>TRBJ2-1|TRBV5-1|many|TRBD2|18
CASSLVKPGLAANNEQFF
TGCGCCAGCAGCTTGGTCAAGCCGGGACTAGCGGCCAACAATGAGCAGTTCTTC
>TRBJ1-2|TRBV5-5|many|-|13
CASSLYNDYGYTF
TGTGCCAGCAGCTTATACAATGACTATGGCTACACCTTC
>TRBJ2-1|TRBV19|-|-|14
CASKDRISYNEQFF
TGTGCCAGTAAAGACAGGATCTCCTACAATGAGCAGTTCTTC
>TRBJ1-6|TRBV20-1|many|-|15
CSARVDRFYNSPLHF
TGCAGTGCTAGAGTAGACCGGTTCTATAATTCACCCCTCCACTTT
>TRBJ2-3|TRBV10-3|many|-|12
CAISRSTDTQYF
TGTGCCATCAGTCGTAGCACAGATACGCAGTATTTT
>TRBJ1-1|TRBV5-1|many|TRBD1|16
CASSLGFGQVNTEAFF
TGCGCCAGCAGCTTGGGGTTCGGACAGGTCAACACTGAAGCTTTCTTT
>TRBJ2-6|TRBV5-1|few|TRBD1|16
CASSQGASPGANVLTF
TGCGCCAGCAGCCAGGGGGCCAGTCCTGGGGCCAACGTCCTGACTTTC
>TRBJ1-1|TRBV20-1|many|TRBD1|16
CSASVDREQMNTEAFF
TGCAGTGCTAGCGTAGACAGGGAACAGATGAACACTGAAGCTTTCTTT
>TRBJ1-4|TRBV25-1|-|-|14
CASSVRGANEKLFF
TGTGCCAGCAGTGTTAGGGGTGCTAATGAAAAACTGTTTTTT
>TRBJ2-5|TRBV3-1|-|-|12
CDSSIFQETQYF
TGTGACAGCAGCATCTTCCAAGAGACCCAGTACTTC
>TRBJ2-3|TRBV7-2|many|-|16
CASSTRDSTYTDTQYF
TGTGCCAGCAGCACCCGGGACTCAACTTACACAGATACGCAGTATTTT
>TRBJ2-3|TRBV10-2|many|-|14
CASSPGERTDTQYF
TGCGCCAGCAGTCCGGGAGAACGCACAGATACGCAGTATTTT
>TRBJ2-3|TRBV3-1|many|TRBD2|16
CASSQLLAGGTDTQYF
TGTGCCAGCAGCCAACTCCTCGCGGGGGGGACAGATACGCAGTATTTT
>TRBJ1-1|TRBV3-1|few|-|16
CASSLSRGGSWTEAFF
TGTGCCAGCAGCCTTTCGCGGGGGGGCAGCTGGACTGAAGCTTTCTTT